This T cell receptor (beta chain) was retrieved from a study of shared T cell receptors in the human thymus listed by TCRdb under 2021. Looking at the study overall: The study examined how self-reactive, shared T-cell receptor alpha chains are generated in the human thymus.

Receptor libraries were prepared by the immunoSEQ multiplex PCR assay. The clones in this table, taken by TCRdb from immuneACCESS, are in-frame only. Not every clone is retained; where verified, under half of the shortfall comes from an unresolved V gene, and the cause of the rest is unknown. For this sample the table gives some 700,000 clones, of which approximately 85% were detected only once. The ten largest clones take up about 0.011% of the sample. About this clone itself: No cognate antigen has been identified for it. Per-base qualities were not stored, and no clone one base away is much larger.

CDR1 and CDR2 (LNHDA, SQIVND) derive from the germline V gene (reference sequence). V is cut by 5 bases and J by 7 bases, and the space between the germline ends is 20 bases. The CDR3 measures 15 amino acids from cysteine to phenylalanine. Just CDR3 DNA is preserved here, 45 bases in frame from base 1. These sequences were also reported in another study, on human thymus T cells. From the second report: The donors were immunologically healthy infants in Finland who had open corrective cardiac surgery for congenital heart defects. The thymus tissue came from surgical resects taken out during corrective cardiac surgery. V and J gene segment usage appeared biased in both thymic and peripheral blood repertoires. Highly overlapping thymic TCR repertoires among unrelated individuals were reported in the related research. The study described the TCR alpha and beta repertoires in fewer than 10 infant thymus samples and a handful of matching peripheral blood samples. Donor ages ranging from roughly 7 to 250 days were recorded, and about six male and a couple of female infants were included in the cohort. Thymocytes were freed from the tissue by mechanical means and kept at -70 degrees C as pellets of roughly 9-30 million cells. A QIAsymphony instrument was used to extract genomic DNA from the frozen cell pellets. The immunoSEQ multiplex PCR assay was used to amplify the TCRB and TCRAD loci from a standardized quantity of quality-controlled genomic DNA. Amplicons spanned the V(D)J region at a length sufficient to cover the CDR3 and identify V and J genes. Through the commercial immunoSEQ service, the amplicons were sequenced on an Illumina platform. Primer bias and sequencing errors were corrected using previously described methods, and TCRAD and TCRB definitions followed the IMGT database. Repertoires were analysed with immunoSEQ Analyzer 3.0 and VDJTools, covering basic statistics, V/J segment usage, diversity estimates, rarefaction and pairwise overlap. To estimate diversity, the Chao1, ChaoE, Efron-Thisted, Shannon and inverse Simpson indices were applied, and diversity was also estimated on datasets down-sampled to the smallest sample. Repertoire overlap was determined by strict matching of CDR3 nucleotide sequence, V gene and J gene, and Jaccard-based multidimensional scaling clustering was applied. On average, approximately 860,000 unique TCRB clonotypes were obtained from thymus samples, compared with 70,000 to 90,000 from blood samples.

Material for sequencing was thymocytes. The chain is assembled from TRBV19 and TRBJ1-2; too little of a D gene remains to name it. The TCR originated in a girl under three years old with a congenital heart defect. Donor details come from another sample of the same person, matched by shared clones. The CDR3 loop reads CASSSSPNEDSGYTF. The sequenced DNA: TGTGCCAGTAGTTCAAGCCCCAACGAGGATTCTGGCTACACCTTC.